The clone carrying this T cell receptor (beta chain) has only a few counts. Its antigen remains unknown. The sample originates from a study of beta chain features in type 1 diabetes. Regarding the study as a whole: For patients, the naive, central memory and Treg TCRB repertoires appeared more alike than for healthy donors. All four CD4+ subsets from Type 1 diabetes patients carried moderately but significantly shorter TCRB CDR3s.

The investigators reverse transcribed all of the isolated RNA, so they sequenced expressed TCRB transcripts. Clones were read by immunoSEQ multiplex PCR, and TCRdb kept only the in-frame ones, dropping some. The sample has 250,000 or so clones; about a fifth are singletons. Sorted cells reached over 95% purity in every population. Input material: naive CD4+ T cells from blood. This sequence originates from a woman in her thirties or forties with type 1 diabetes.

The CDR3 sequence: CASSRTGEGGETQYF. CDR3 DNA sequence: TGCGCCAGCAGCCGAACAGGGGAAGGAGGCGAGACCCAGTACTTC. This chain joins TRBV5-1 and TRBJ2-5; 7 bases agree with TRBD1. This CDR3 comprises 15 residues. Germline V gene lookup returns CDR1 SGHRS and CDR2 YFSETQ. Losses at the gene ends were 4 bases for V and 5 bases for J; bases not matched to a gene: 11.